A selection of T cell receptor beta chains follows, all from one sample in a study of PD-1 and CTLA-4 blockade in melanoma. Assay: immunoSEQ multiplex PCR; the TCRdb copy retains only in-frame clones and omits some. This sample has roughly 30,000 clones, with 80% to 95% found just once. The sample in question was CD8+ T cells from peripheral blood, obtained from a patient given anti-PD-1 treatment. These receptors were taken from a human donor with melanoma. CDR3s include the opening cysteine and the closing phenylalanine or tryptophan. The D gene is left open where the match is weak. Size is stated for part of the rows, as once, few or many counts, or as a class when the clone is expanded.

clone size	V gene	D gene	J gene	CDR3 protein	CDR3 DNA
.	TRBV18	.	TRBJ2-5	CASSPAGSQETQYF	TGTGCCAGCTCACCGGCGGGGTCACAAGAGACCCAGTACTTC
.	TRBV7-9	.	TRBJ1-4	CASSFGTTNEKLFF	TGTGCCAGCAGCTTCGGTACAACTAATGAAAAACTGTTTTTT
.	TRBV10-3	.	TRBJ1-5	CAISESEQSPQHF	TGTGCCATCAGTGAGTCCGAACAGTCCCCTCAGCATTTT
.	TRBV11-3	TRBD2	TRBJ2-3	CASSSRTSGRGTDTQYF	TGTGCCAGCAGCTCTCGGACTAGCGGGAGGGGCACAGATACGCAGTATTTT
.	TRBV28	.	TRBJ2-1	CASSLAVSSYNEQFF	TGTGCCAGCAGTTTAGCGGTCAGCTCCTACAATGAGCAGTTCTTC
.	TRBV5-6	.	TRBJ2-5	CASSLVLGGETQYF	TGTGCCAGCAGCTTGGTGTTAGGTGGGGAGACCCAGTACTTC
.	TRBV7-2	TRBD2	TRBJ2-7	CASSSGTSYEQYF	TGTGCCAGCAGCTCCGGGACTAGCTACGAGCAGTACTTC
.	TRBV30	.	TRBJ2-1	CAWSGLGYSYNEQFF	TGTGCCTGGAGTGGCCTAGGATACTCCTACAATGAGCAGTTCTTC
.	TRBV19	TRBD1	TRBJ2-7	CASSADRNEQYF	TGTGCCAGTAGTGCGGACAGGAACGAGCAGTACTTC
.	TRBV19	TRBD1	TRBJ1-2	CASSIIGQGYGYTF	TGTGCCAGTAGTATAATCGGACAGGGATATGGCTACACCTTC
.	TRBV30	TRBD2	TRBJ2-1	CAWGAGANSYNEQFF	TGTGCCTGGGGAGCGGGGGCTAACTCCTACAATGAGCAGTTCTTC
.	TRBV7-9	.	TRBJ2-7	CASSSTDTYEQYF	TGTGCCAGCAGCTCGACGGATACCTACGAGCAGTACTTC
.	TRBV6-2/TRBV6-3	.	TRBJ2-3	CASSLYLTDTQYF	TGTGCCAGCAGTTTGTACCTCACAGATACGCAGTATTTT
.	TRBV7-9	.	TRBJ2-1	CASSLAENEQFF	TGTGCCAGCAGCTTAGCTGAAAATGAGCAGTTCTTC
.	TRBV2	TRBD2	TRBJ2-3	CASSGVHSGGTDTQYF	TGTGCCAGCAGTGGTGTACATAGCGGGGGCACAGATACGCAGTATTTT
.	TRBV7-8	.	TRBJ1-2	CASSLAGDHNSWGLYGYTF	TGTGCCAGCAGCTTAGCCGGGGACCACAACAGTTGGGGCCTCTATGGCTACACCTTC
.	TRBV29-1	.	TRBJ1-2	CSVAGATNYGYTF	TGCAGCGTTGCAGGGGCCACAAACTATGGCTACACCTTC
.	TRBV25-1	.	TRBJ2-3	CASSVDNTDTQYF	TGTGCCAGCAGTGTAGACAATACAGATACGCAGTATTTT
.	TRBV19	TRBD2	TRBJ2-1	CASSIDPGLAGGFLYNEQFF	TGTGCCAGTAGTATAGACCCGGGACTAGCGGGGGGGTTCTTATACAATGAGCAGTTCTTC
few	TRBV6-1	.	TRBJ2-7	CASSEQEWGEQYF	TGTGCCAGCAGTGAACAGGAATGGGGCGAGCAGTACTTC
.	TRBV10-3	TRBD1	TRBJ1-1	CAISESGQGRGTEAFF	TGTGCCATCAGTGAGTCGGGACAGGGGAGGGGAACTGAAGCTTTCTTT
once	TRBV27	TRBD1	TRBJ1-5	CASSLTGGSNQPQHF	TGTGCCAGCAGTTTAACAGGGGGTAGCAATCAGCCCCAGCATTTT
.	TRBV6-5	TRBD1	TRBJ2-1	CASSQSGGAGSEQFF	TGTGCCAGCAGTCAATCAGGGGGCGCGGGCAGTGAGCAGTTCTTC
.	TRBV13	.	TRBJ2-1	CASTPRVSSYNEQFF	TGTGCCAGCACCCCGCGGGTCAGCTCCTACAATGAGCAGTTCTTC
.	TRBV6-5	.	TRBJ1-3	CASSQGGAGNTIYF	TGTGCCAGCAGCCAAGGGGGTGCTGGAAACACCATATATTTT
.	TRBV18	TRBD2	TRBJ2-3	CASSPPERGGDTQYF	TGTGCCAGCTCACCACCTGAGCGGGGAGGCGATACGCAGTATTTT
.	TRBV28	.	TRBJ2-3	CASSSLDTQYF	TGTGCCAGCAGTTCCCTTGATACGCAGTATTTT
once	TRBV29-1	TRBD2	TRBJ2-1	CSGALFPSGTISYNEQFF	TGCAGCGGTGCCCTCTTCCCCAGCGGGACGATCTCCTACAATGAGCAGTTCTTC
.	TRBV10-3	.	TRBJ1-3	CAISDGSTLSGNTIYF	TGTGCCATCAGTGATGGGTCGACCCTCTCTGGAAACACCATATATTTT
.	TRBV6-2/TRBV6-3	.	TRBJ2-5	CASSPPDREGTQYF	TGTGCCAGCAGTCCCCCCGACAGGGAGGGGACCCAGTACTTC
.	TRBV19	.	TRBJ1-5	CASSLTWGNQPQHF	TGTGCCAGTAGTCTAACCTGGGGTAATCAGCCCCAGCATTTT
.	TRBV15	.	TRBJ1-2	CATSREGDGGRLGYTF	TGTGCCACCAGCAGAGAGGGGGACGGGGGGCGACTCGGCTACACCTTC
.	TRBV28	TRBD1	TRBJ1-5	CASSLDRGSNQPQHF	TGTGCCAGCAGCCTGGACAGGGGGAGCAATCAGCCCCAGCATTTT
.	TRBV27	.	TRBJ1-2	CASSSAGPPHGYTF	TGTGCCAGCAGTTCAGCAGGACCCCCTCATGGCTACACCTTC
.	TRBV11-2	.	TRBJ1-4	CASSSPGDREKLFF	TGTGCCAGCAGCTCCCCGGGGGACCGTGAAAAACTGTTTTTT
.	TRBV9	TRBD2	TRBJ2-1	CASSGSGRVGNEQFF	TGTGCCAGCAGCGGTAGCGGGAGAGTGGGCAATGAGCAGTTCTTC
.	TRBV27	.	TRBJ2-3	CASSLRGRTDTQYF	TGTGCCAGCAGTTTAAGGGGGAGGACAGATACGCAGTATTTT
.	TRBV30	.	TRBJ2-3	CAWSVVGGDTQYF	TGTGCCTGGAGTGTCGTCGGGGGAGATACGCAGTATTTT
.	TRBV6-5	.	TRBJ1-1	CASSSRTVNTEAFF	TGTGCCAGCAGTAGCCGGACAGTGAACACTGAAGCTTTCTTT
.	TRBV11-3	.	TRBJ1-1	CASSLGRNTEAFF	TGTGCCAGCAGCTTAGGACGGAACACTGAAGCTTTCTTT
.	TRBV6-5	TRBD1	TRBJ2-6	CASSRGQGPLGVLTF	TGTGCCAGCAGCCGCGGACAGGGGCCCCTGGGGGTCCTGACTTTC
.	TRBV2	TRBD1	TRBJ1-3	CASSGDRSSGNTIYF	TGTGCCAGCAGTGGGGACAGAAGCTCTGGAAACACCATATATTTT
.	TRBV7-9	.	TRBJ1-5	CASSLAETGPNQPQHF	TGTGCCAGCAGCTTGGCTGAAACAGGGCCCAATCAGCCCCAGCATTTT
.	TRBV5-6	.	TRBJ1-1	CASSHPRRTEAFF	TGTGCCAGCAGCCACCCGCGCAGGACTGAAGCTTTCTTT
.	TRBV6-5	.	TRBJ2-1	CASSDSGIYNEQFF	TGTGCCTCTTCCGACTCCGGGATCTACAATGAGCAGTTCTTC
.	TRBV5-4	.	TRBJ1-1	CASSLRESEAFF	TGTGCCAGCAGCTTAAGAGAAAGTGAAGCTTTCTTT
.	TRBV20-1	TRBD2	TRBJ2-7	CSASGGEGYEQYF	TGCAGTGCTAGTGGGGGGGAGGGCTACGAGCAGTACTTC
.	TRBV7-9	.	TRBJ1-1	CASSWADITEAFF	TGTGCCAGCAGCTGGGCAGACATTACTGAAGCTTTCTTT